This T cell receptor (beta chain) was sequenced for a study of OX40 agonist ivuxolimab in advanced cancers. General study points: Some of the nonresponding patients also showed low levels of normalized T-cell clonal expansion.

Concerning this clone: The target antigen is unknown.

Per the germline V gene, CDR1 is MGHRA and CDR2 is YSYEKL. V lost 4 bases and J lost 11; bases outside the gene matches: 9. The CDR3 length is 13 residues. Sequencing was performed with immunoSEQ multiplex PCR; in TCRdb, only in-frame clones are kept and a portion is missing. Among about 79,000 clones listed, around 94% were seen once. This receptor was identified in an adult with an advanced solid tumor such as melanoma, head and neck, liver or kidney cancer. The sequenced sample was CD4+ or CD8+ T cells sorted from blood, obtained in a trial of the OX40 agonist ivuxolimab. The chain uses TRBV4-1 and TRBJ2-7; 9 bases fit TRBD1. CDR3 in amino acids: CASSPDRGWEEYF. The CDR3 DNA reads TGCGCCAGCAGCCCAGACAGGGGGTGGGAGGAGTACTTC.